This T cell receptor beta chain derives from a study of regulatory T cells in long-lasting Graves disease. This clonotype was counted ten times or more. Its antigen is not identified. Researchers made TCR beta libraries by using iRepertoire HTBI primers and running Arm-PCR on CDR3 regions. MiXCR, run by TCRdb on the multiplex PCR reads, gives a single entry per CDR3 protein. Of under 300,000 distinct CDR3 sequences in the sample, roughly a fifth were seen once. Stated time point: newly diagnosed GD, antithyroid drugs for less than 3 months. PBMC-extracted RNA yielded the TCR library. Guidelines of the American Thyroid Association were used to diagnose Graves' disease. Recruitment took place at an endocrinology department in Xi'an, China. Study-wide findings and caveats: Among the persistent patients, 2,500 to 3,000 public clonotypes were shared, more than the approximately 1,000 shared among new patients.

The clonotype comes from a female donor with Graves disease. The material sequenced was peripheral blood mononuclear cells (PBMCs), taken at new diagnosis, from a patient treated with antithyroid drugs.

CDR3 coding DNA: TGTGCCAGCAGCGCAAGCGGGACTAGCGGCGAGCAGTACTTC. Translation gives CASSASGTSGEQYF. The chain couples TRBV7-2 to TRBJ2-7, with 11 bases matching TRBD2. CDR3 size: 14 residues. Per germline, CDR1 SGHTA and CDR2 FQGNSA. The ends lost 5 bases at V and 6 bases at J; junction bases unmatched: 6.